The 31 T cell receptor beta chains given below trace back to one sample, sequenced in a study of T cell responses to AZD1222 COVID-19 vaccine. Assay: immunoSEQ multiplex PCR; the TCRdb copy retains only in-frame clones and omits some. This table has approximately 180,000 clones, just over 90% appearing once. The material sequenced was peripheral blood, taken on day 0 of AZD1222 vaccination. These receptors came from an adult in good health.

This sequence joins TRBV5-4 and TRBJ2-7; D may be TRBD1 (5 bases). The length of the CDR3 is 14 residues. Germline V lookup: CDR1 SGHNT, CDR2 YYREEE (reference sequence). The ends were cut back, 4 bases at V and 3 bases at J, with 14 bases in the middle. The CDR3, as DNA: TGTGCCAGCAGCAAGGACCAGACAGACTACGAGCAGTACTTC. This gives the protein CASSKDQTDYEQYF.

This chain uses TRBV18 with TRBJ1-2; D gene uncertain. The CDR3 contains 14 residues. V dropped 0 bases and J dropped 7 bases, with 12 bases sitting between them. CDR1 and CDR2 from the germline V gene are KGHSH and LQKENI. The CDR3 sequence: CASSPPDGKGGYTF. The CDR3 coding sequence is TGTGCCAGCTCACCACCGGACGGGAAGGGTGGCTACACCTTC.

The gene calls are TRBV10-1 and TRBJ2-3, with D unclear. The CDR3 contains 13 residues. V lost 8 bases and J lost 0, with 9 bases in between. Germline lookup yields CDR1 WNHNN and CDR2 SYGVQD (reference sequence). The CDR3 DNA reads TGCGCCAGCTCGGAGACTAGCACAGATACGCAGTATTTT. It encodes CASSETSTDTQYF.

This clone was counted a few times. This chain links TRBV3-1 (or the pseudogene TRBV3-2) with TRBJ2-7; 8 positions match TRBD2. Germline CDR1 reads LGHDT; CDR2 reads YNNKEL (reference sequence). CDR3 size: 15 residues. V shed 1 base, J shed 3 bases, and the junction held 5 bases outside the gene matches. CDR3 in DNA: TGTGCCAGCAGCCAAGTAGCGGGGAGGAACTACGAGCAGTACTTC. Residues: CASSQVAGRNYEQYF.

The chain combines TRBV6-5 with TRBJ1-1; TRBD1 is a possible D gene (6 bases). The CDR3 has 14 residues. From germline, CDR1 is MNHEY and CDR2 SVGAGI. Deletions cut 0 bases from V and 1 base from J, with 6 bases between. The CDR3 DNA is TGTGCCAGCAGTTACTCGGGGGCGAACACTGAAGCTTTCTTT. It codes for CASSYSGANTEAFF.

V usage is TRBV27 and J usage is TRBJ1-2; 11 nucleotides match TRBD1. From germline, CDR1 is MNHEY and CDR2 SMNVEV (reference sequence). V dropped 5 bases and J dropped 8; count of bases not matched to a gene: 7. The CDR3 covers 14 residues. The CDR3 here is CASSRDRGFVGYTF. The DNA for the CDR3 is TGTGCCAGCAGTCGGGACAGGGGGTTCGTAGGCTACACCTTC.

CDR3 DNA sequence: TGTGCCAGCAGTTTGACTAACCCCTACGAGCAGTACTTC. This sequence encodes CASSLTNPYEQYF. This chain links TRBV27 with TRBJ2-7; TRBD2 might be the D (5 bases). V lost 3 bases and J lost 2, with 8 bases in between. Germline V gene sequence: CDR1 MNHEY, CDR2 SMNVEV (reference sequence). CDR3 size: 13 residues.

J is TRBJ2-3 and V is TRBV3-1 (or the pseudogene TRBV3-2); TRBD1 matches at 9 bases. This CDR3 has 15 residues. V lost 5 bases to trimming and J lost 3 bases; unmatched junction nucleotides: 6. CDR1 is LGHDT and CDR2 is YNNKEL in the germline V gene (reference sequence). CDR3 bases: TGTGCCAGCAGCAAATCCGGGACAGGGACAGATACGCAGTATTTT. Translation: CASSKSGTGTDTQYF.

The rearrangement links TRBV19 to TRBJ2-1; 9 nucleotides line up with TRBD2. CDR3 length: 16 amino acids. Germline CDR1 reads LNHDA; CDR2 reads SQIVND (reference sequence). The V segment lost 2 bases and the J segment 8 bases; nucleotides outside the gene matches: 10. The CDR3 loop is CASSIPGLAGLYEQFF. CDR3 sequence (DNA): TGTGCCAGTAGTATACCGGGGCTAGCGGGACTCTATGAGCAGTTCTTC.

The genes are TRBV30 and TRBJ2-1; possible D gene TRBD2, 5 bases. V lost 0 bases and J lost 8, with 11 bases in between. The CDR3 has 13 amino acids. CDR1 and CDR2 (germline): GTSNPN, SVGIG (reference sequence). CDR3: CAWSVRAFDEQFF. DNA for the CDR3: TGTGCCTGGAGTGTGAGGGCTTTCGATGAGCAGTTCTTC.

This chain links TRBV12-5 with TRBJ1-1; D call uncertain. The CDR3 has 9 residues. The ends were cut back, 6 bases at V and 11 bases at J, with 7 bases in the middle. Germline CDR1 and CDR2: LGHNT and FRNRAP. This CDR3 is CASGPGAFF. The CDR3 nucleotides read TGTGCTAGTGGCCCCGGGGCTTTCTTT.

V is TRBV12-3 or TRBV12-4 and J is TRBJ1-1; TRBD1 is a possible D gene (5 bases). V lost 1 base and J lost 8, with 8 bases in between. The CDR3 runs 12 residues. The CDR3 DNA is TGTGCCAGCAGTTTAGATCACAGGGAAGCTTTCTTT. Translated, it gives CASSLDHREAFF.

CDR3 loop: CASSLTSREQETQYF. DNA of the CDR3: TGTGCCAGCAGCTTAACGTCACGGGAACAAGAGACCCAGTACTTC. The chain carries TRBV7-9 and TRBJ2-5; D possibly corresponds to TRBD2 (5 bases). CDR3 length: 15 amino acids. V was shortened by 2 bases and J by 2 bases, with 12 bases between the two germline ends. Germline V gene data show CDR1 as SEHNR and CDR2 as FQNEAQ (reference sequence).

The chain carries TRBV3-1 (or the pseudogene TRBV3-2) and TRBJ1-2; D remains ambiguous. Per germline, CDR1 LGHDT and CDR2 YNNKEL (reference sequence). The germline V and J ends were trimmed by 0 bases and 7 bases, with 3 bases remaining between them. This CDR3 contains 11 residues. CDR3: CASSQEAGYTF. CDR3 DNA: TGTGCCAGCAGCCAAGAAGCTGGCTACACCTTC.

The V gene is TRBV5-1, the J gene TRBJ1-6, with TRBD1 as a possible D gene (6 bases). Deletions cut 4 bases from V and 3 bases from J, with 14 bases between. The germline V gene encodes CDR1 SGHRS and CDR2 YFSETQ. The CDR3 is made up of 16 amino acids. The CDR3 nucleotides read TGCGCCAGCAGCCAAGGGGACATGAACTATAATTCACCCCTCCACTTT. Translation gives CASSQGDMNYNSPLHF. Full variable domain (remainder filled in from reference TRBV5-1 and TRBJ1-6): KAGVTQTPRYLIKTRGQQVTLSCSPISGHRSVSWYQQTPGQGLQFLFEYFSETQRNKGNFPGRFSGRQFSNSRSEMNVSTLELGDSALYLCASSQGDMNYNSPLHFGNGTRLTVT.

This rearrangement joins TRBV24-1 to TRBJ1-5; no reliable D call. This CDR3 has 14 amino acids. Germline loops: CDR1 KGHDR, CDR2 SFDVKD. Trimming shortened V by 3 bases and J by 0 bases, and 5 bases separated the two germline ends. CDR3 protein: CATSDGYSNQPQHF. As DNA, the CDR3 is TGTGCCACCAGTGATGGTTATAGCAATCAGCCCCAGCATTTT.

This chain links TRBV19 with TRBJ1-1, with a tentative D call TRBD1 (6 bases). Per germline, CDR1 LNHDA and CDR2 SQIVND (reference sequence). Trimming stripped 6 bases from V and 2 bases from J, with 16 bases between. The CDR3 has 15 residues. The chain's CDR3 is CASRHRGGDNTEAFF. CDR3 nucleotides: TGTGCCAGTAGGCACCGCGGGGGCGACAACACTGAAGCTTTCTTT. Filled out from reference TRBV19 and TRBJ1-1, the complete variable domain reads DGGITQSPKYLFRKEGQNVTLSCEQNLNHDAMYWYRQDPGQGLRLIYYSQIVNDFQKGDIAEGYSVSREKKESFPLTVTSAQKNPTAFYLCASRHRGGDNTEAFFGQGTRLTVV.

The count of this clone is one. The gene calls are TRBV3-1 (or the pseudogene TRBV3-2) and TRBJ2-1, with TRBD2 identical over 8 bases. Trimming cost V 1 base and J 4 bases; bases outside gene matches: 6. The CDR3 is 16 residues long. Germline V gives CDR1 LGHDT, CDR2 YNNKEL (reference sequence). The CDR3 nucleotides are TGTGCCAGCAGCCAAGGTCCGGGAGGGCTGTACAATGAGCAGTTCTTC. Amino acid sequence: CASSQGPGGLYNEQFF.

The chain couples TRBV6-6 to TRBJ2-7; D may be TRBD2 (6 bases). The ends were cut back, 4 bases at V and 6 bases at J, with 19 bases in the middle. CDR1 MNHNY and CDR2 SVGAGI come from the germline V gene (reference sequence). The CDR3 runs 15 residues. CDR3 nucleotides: TGTGCCAGCAGTTCCTCCGGGACTTCTTTGGGCGAGCAGTACTTC. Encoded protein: CASSSSGTSLGEQYF.

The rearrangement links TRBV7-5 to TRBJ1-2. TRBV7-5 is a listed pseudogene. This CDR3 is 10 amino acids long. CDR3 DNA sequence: TGTGTCAGAAGTTCTTATGGCTACACCTTC. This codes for CVRSSYGYTF.

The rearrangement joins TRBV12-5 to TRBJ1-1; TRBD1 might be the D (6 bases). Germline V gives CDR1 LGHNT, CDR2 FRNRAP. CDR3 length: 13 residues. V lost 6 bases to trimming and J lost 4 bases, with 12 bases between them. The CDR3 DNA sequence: TGTGCTAGTGGCCTGCAGGGGCTCACTGAAGCTTTCTTT. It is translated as CASGLQGLTEAFF.

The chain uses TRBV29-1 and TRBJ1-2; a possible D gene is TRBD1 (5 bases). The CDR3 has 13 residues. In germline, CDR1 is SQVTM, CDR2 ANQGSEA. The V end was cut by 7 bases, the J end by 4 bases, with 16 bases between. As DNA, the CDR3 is TGCAGCGACACGACAGCGACCGGCTATGGCTACACCTTC. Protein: CSDTTATGYGYTF.

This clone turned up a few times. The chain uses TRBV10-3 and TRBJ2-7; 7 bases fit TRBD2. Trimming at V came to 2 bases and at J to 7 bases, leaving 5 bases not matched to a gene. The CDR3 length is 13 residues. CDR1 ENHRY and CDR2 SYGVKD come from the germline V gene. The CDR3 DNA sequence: TGTGCCATCAGTGAGGTACGGGGAGGGGAGCAGTACTTC. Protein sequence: CAISEVRGGEQYF.

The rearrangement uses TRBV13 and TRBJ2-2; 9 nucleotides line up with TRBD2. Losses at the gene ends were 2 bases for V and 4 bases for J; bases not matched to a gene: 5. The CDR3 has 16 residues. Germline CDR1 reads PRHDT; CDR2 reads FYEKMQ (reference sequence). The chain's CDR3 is CASSLLAGLGTGELFF. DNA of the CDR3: TGTGCCAGCAGCTTACTAGCGGGATTGGGCACCGGGGAGCTGTTTTTT.

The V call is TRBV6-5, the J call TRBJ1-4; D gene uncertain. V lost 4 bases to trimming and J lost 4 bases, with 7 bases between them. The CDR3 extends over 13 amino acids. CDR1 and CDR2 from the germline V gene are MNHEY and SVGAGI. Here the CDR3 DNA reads TGTGCCAGCAGTTTGGGGATTAATGAAAAACTGTTTTTT. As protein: CASSLGINEKLFF.

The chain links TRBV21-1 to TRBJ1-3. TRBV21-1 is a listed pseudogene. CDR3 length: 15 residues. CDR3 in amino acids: CASIGAEISGNTIYF. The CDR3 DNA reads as TGTGCCAGCATCGGAGCAGAGATTTCTGGAAACACCATATATTTT.

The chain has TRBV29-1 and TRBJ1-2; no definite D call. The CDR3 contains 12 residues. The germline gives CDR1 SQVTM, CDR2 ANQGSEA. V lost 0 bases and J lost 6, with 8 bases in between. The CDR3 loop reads CSVEDLLDGYTF. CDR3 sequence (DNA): TGCAGCGTTGAAGATCTTCTGGATGGCTACACCTTC.

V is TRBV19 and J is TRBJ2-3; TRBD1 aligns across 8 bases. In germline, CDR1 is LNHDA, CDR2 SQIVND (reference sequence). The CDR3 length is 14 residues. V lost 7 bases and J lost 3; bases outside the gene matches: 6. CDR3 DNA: TGTGCCAGTAAACGGCGACAGGGGACAGATACGCAGTATTTT. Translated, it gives CASKRRQGTDTQYF.

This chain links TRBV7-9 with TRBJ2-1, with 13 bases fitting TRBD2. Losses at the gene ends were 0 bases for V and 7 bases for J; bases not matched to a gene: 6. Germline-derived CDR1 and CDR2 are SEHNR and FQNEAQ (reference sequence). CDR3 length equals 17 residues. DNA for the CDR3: TGTGCCAGCAGCTTAGCGCAAGGGACTAGCGGGACTAATGAGCAGTTCTTC. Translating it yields CASSLAQGTSGTNEQFF.

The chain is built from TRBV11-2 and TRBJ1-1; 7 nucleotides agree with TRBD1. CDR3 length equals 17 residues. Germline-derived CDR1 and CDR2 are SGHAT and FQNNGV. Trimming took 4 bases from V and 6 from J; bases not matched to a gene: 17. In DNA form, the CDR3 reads TGTGCCAGCAGCTCTTACCGGGACAGATTTTTGAGATCTGAAGCTTTCTTT. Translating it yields CASSSYRDRFLRSEAFF.

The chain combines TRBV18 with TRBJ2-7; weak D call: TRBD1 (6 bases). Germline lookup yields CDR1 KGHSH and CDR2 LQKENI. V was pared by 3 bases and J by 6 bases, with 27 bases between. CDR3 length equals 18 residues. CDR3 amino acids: CASSPLPAGADMGSEQYF. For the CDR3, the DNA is TGTGCCAGCTCACCCCTCCCGGCAGGGGCGGATATGGGGTCCGAGCAGTACTTC.